These T cell receptor beta chains were read from a single sample in a study of shared T cell receptors in the human thymus. Here immunoSEQ multiplex PCR was the method, and the copy in TCRdb shows in-frame clones only, minus some. The sample shows some 660,000 clones, approximately 89% of them seen only once. Another study also made use of these data, one on human thymus T cells.

Specimen: thymocytes. The receptor source for this set is a boy younger than two with a congenital heart defect. CDR3s leave out the opening cysteine and the closing phenylalanine or tryptophan. Each record gives: CDR3 protein, D gene, V gene. D genes are given only for firm matches.

CDR3: ASSKTAYEQY; D: -; V: TRBV28
CDR3: ASSQGRFGGAEQY; D: -; V: TRBV4-3
CDR3: ASSFPLATTDTQY; D: -; V: TRBV28
CDR3: ASSLGRGQDTQY; D: TRBD1; V: TRBV5-1
CDR3: ASSEVRYGYT; D: -; V: TRBV2
CDR3: ASSFSSRAGDEQY; D: -; V: TRBV7-9
CDR3: ASRRSGTLNTGELF; D: -; V: TRBV5-4
CDR3: ASSLGPKQPQH; D: -; V: TRBV7-2
CDR3: ASSALAGENEQF; D: TRBD2; V: TRBV2
CDR3: ASSLSGGYTDTQY; D: TRBD2; V: TRBV7-9
CDR3: VQWETQY; D: -; V: TRBV19
CDR3: ASRSGQAQPQH; D: TRBD1; V: TRBV6-6
CDR3: ASSTPPPNSPLH; D: -; V: TRBV28
CDR3: ASSLESGQSYGYT; D: TRBD1; V: TRBV7-8
CDR3: ATTDYQAYEQY; D: -; V: TRBV10-3
CDR3: ASSSKMKSDREDTQY; D: TRBD1; V: TRBV7-2
CDR3: ASRETGGSGANVLT; D: TRBD1; V: TRBV5-1
CDR3: AWTNRKHQTEGNTIY; D: -; V: TRBV30
CDR3: ASKDKLPSGNTIY; D: -; V: TRBV5-1
CDR3: ASSSGLAAEY; D: TRBD2; V: TRBV28
CDR3: ATSTSTGTGSSYNSPLH; D: TRBD1; V: TRBV15
CDR3: ASSVEGDRQETQY; D: TRBD1; V: TRBV9
CDR3: ASSRTSYNEQF; D: TRBD2; V: TRBV7-2
CDR3: ASSETGTGIYEQY; D: TRBD1; V: TRBV28
CDR3: ASSGAGGFCEQF; D: TRBD2; V: TRBV7-8
CDR3: ASSQGATDTQY; D: TRBD1; V: TRBV18
CDR3: ASSEPPFGGRSGTGELF; D: -; V: TRBV10-2
CDR3: ASSASTGSYEQY; D: -; V: TRBV5-4
CDR3: ASSEGVCGYATNEKLF; D: -; V: TRBV2
CDR3: ASSPSGTGEGLNQETQY; D: TRBD1; V: TRBV28
CDR3: ASSPSGEGDTEAF; D: -; V: TRBV7-3
CDR3: ASSASRGQGRETQY; D: TRBD1; V: TRBV9
CDR3: ASSRQVLYGYT; D: -; V: TRBV5-8
CDR3: ASSPETSGPYEQY; D: TRBD2; V: TRBV7-9
CDR3: ASSDQPGGHSTNEKLF; D: -; V: TRBV7-2
CDR3: ATGLAVVNEQF; D: TRBD2; V: TRBV15
CDR3: ASSTRNYNEQF; D: -; V: TRBV7-2
CDR3: ASTPTRGQETQY; D: TRBD2; V: TRBV6-6
CDR3: ATTDRPDSGNTIY; D: TRBD1; V: TRBV5-8
CDR3: ATSLFGGLNTEAF; D: -; V: TRBV28